This TCR beta chain was sequenced during a study of shared T cell receptors in the human thymus. The protocol was immunoSEQ multiplex PCR, while the TCRdb copy is restricted to in-frame clones and leaves out a portion. This sample has about 660,000 clones, with around 87% found just once. The sample was also linked to a second study, of human thymus T cells. That investigation notes: Thymus specimens were resections from corrective heart surgery. Thymic and blood repertoires showed apparently biased V and J gene usage. There were highly overlapping thymic repertoires among unrelated individuals, as related research reported.

Specimen: thymocytes. This TCR derives from a boy under three years old with a congenital heart defect.

The CDR3 protein is CASKTDRRPYEQYF. CDR3 bases: TGTGCCAGCAAAACGGACAGGAGACCTTACGAGCAGTACTTC. The chain employs TRBV27 and TRBJ2-5; the match to TRBD1 covers 7 bases. The DNA end favors TRBJ2-7, so the J call may be wrong. Germline V CDR1 and CDR2: MNHEY, SMNVEV (reference sequence). The CDR3 has 14 amino acids.